A selection of T cell receptor beta chains follows, all from one sample in a study of blood T cell repertoires in COVID-19. Libraries were prepared by immunoSEQ multiplex PCR; TCRdb keeps only in-frame clonotypes and omits some of them. In the table there are approximately 130,000 clones, over 70% of which are singletons. Sequencing was done on a sample of peripheral blood. The receptors come from a man older than 75 with active or convalescent COVID-19. Each CDR3 is given with its conserved first and last residue. The D gene is left open where the match is weak. Not all rows give a size; the values are once, few, many and, for expanded clones, a class.

>-|TRBD2|TRBJ2-3|TRBV4-3
CASSQVPYGGGTDTQYF
TGCGCCAGCAGCCAAGTCCCCTATGGCGGGGGAACAGATACGCAGTATTTT
>-|-|TRBJ1-2|TRBV3-1/TRBV3-2
CASSQTGQNYGYTF
TGTGCCAGCAGCCAAACTGGACAGAACTATGGCTACACCTTC
>-|TRBD2|TRBJ2-1|TRBV7-6
CASSTRTSGGALPYNEQFF
TGTGCCAGCAGCACTCGGACTAGCGGGGGAGCATTGCCCTACAATGAGCAGTTCTTC
>-|-|TRBJ2-3|TRBV24-1
CATKQGPESTDTQYF
TGTGCCACAAAACAGGGACCCGAGAGCACAGATACGCAGTATTTT
>-|TRBD1|TRBJ2-7|TRBV7-3
CASSLQGAREQYF
TGTGCCAGCAGCTTACAGGGGGCGCGAGAGCAGTACTTC
>-|-|TRBJ2-1|TRBV27
CASSPGGSYNEQFF
TGTGCCAGCAGCCCCGGGGGCTCCTACAATGAGCAGTTCTTC
>-|-|TRBJ1-2|TRBV19
CASSRQGKSGYTF
TGTGCCAGTAGTAGGCAGGGTAAATCTGGCTACACCTTC
>-|-|TRBJ2-2|TRBV10-3
CAISGRENGELFF
TGTGCCATCAGTGGCAGGGAAAACGGGGAGCTGTTTTTT
>-|TRBD2|TRBJ2-3|TRBV7-9
CASSLRGLASTDTQYF
TGTGCCAGCAGCTTACGAGGACTAGCCAGTACAGATACGCAGTATTTT
>-|-|TRBJ2-1|TRBV12-3/TRBV12-4
CASSQTRSNEQFF
TGTGCCAGCAGTCAGACTAGGAGCAATGAGCAGTTCTTC
>-|-|TRBJ1-5|TRBV7-8
CASSLGGHTNQPQHF
TGTGCCAGCAGCTTAGGGGGCCACACCAATCAGCCCCAGCATTTT
>-|TRBD2|TRBJ2-7|TRBV7-2
CASSSLWTGGTYEQYF
TGTGCCAGCAGCTCCCTTTGGACGGGGGGAACCTACGAGCAGTACTTC
>-|TRBD2|TRBJ2-3|TRBV7-8
CASSASSGTRRDTQYF
TGTGCCAGCAGCGCATCATCCGGGACTAGGCGCGATACGCAGTATTTT
>once|-|TRBJ1-2|TRBV4-3
CASSQVTGIDGYTF
TGCGCCAGCAGCCAAGTAACAGGAATTGATGGCTACACCTTC